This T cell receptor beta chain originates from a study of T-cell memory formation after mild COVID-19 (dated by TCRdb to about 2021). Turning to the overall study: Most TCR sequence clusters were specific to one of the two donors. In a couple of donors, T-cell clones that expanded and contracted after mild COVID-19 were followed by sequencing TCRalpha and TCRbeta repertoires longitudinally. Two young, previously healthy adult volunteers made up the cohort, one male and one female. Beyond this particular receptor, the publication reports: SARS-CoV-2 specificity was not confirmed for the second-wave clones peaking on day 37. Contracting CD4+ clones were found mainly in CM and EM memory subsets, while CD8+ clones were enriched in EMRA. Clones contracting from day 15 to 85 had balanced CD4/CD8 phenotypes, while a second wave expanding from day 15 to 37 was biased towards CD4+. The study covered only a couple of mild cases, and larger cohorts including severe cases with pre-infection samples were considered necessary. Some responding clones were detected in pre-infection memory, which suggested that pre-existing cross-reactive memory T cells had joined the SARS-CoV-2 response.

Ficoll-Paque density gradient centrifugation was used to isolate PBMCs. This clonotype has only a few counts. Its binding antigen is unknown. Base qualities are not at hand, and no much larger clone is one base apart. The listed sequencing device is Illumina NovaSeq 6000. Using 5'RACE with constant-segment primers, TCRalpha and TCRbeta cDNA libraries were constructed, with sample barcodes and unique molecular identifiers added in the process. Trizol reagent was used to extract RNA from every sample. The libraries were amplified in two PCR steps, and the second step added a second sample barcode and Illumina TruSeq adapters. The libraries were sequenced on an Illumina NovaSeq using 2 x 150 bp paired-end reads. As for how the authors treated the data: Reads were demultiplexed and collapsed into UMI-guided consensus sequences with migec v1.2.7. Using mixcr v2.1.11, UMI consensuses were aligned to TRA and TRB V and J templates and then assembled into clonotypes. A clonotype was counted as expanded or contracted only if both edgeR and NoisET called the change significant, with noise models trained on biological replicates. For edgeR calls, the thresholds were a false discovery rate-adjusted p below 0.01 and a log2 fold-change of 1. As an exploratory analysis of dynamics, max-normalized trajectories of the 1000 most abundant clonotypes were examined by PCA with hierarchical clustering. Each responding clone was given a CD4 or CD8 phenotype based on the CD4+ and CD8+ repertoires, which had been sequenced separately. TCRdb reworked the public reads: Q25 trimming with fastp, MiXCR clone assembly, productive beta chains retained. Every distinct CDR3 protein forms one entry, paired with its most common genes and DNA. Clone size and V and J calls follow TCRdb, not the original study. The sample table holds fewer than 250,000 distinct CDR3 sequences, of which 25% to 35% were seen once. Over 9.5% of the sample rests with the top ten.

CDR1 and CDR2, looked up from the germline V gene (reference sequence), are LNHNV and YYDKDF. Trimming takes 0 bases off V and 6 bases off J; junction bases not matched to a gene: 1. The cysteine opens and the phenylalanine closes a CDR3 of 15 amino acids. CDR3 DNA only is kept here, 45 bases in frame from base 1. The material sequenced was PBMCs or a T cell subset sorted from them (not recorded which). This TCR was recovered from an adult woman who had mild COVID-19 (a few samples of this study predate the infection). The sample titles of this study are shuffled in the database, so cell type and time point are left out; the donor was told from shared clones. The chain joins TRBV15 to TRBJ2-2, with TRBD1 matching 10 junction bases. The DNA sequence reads TGTGCCACCAGCAGAGAGACAGGGGGCCCCGGGGAGCTGTTTTTT. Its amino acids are CATSRETGGPGELFF. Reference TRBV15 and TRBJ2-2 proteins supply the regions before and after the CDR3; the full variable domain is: DAMVIQNPRYQVTQFGKPVTLSCSQTLNHNVMYWYQQKSSQAPKLLFHYYDKDFNNEADTPDNFQSRRPNTSFCFLDIRSPGLGDTAMYLCATSRETGGPGELFFGEGSRLTVL.